This is a list of T cell receptor beta chains from one sample in a study of control samples from healthy donors and cancer patients. Produced via immunoSEQ multiplex PCR; TCRdb's table is partial and in-frame only. The sample lists 130,000 or so clones; just under 95% were seen once. The sample taken for sequencing was blood. Receptors were obtained from a man aged 18-30 years in good health. The CDR3 runs from the conserved cysteine through the conserved F or W. The D gene is left open where the match is weak.

CDR3 DNA	CDR3 protein	J gene	D gene	V gene
TGCGCCAGCAGCTTCAGCGGTCCCACCGGGGAGCTGTTTTTT	CASSFSGPTGELFF	TRBJ2-2	NA	TRBV4-1
TGTGCCAGCAGCGGAGGCACCGGGGAGCTGTTTTTT	CASSGGTGELFF	TRBJ2-2	NA	TRBV9
TGTGCCAGTAGTAATAGCCAATCCTACGAGCAGTACTTC	CASSNSQSYEQYF	TRBJ2-7	NA	TRBV19
TGTGCCAGCAGCTCGGGACAAAAGGGTGTTAACTATGGCTACACCTTC	CASSSGQKGVNYGYTF	TRBJ1-2	NA	TRBV5-4
TGCGCCAGCAGCCAAGATGCAGGACACGAGCAGTACTTC	CASSQDAGHEQYF	TRBJ2-7	NA	TRBV4-1
TGTGCCAGCAGGGGGGACGGAAGGGTGGTGACCCAGTACTTC	CASRGDGRVVTQYF	TRBJ2-5	NA	TRBV6-5
TGTGCCAGCACCCCTACCGGGACACACTATGGCTACACCTTC	CASTPTGTHYGYTF	TRBJ1-2	NA	TRBV6-5
TGTGCCTGGAGTCTCAGCTCACGGGACGGCTACACCTTC	CAWSLSSRDGYTF	TRBJ1-2	NA	TRBV30
TGCAGCGTCCCCGAGAGGGATGGCTACACCTTC	CSVPERDGYTF	TRBJ1-2	NA	TRBV29-1
TGTGCCACCAGCAGAGTTCAGGGAGGGAACACTGAAGCTTTCTTT	CATSRVQGGNTEAFF	TRBJ1-1	NA	TRBV15
TGTGCTAGTGGTTTGTGGGGTGATGAAGCTTTCTTT	CASGLWGDEAFF	TRBJ1-1	NA	TRBV12-5
TGTGCCACCAGGCTGTGGGGCTCTGGAAACACCATATATTTT	CATRLWGSGNTIYF	TRBJ1-3	NA	TRBV15